One sample yielded the 5 T cell receptor beta chains listed below, sequenced in a study of technical replicates of blood from a few donors. The protocol was immunoSEQ multiplex PCR, while the TCRdb copy is restricted to in-frame clones and leaves out a portion. The sample gives roughly 6,400 clones, about 96% of which show up once; roughly 7.5% is in the top ten. Specimen: PBMCs. These receptors all stem from a human donor in good health.

J is TRBJ1-1 and V is TRBV30, with 7 nucleotides matching TRBD1. V shed 3 bases, J shed 2 bases, and the junction held 6 bases outside the gene matches. Germline CDR1 and CDR2: GTSNPN and SVGIG (reference sequence). CDR3 size: 14 residues. The CDR3 DNA follows: TGTGCCTGGAGAGCCGGGACAGTCAACACTGAAGCTTTCTTT. It is translated as CAWRAGTVNTEAFF.

The chain is built from TRBV29-1 and TRBJ2-2, with D perhaps TRBD2 (5 bases). Trimming cost V 2 bases and J 1 base, with 5 bases left between them. CDR3 length: 13 amino acids. Germline values: CDR1 SQVTM, CDR2 ANQGSEA. The CDR3 reads CSVESGNTGELFF. The CDR3 nucleotides read TGCAGCGTTGAAAGCGGGAACACCGGGGAGCTGTTTTTT.

The chain joins TRBV11-2 to TRBJ1-5, with TRBD1 identical over 9 bases. The germline V gene encodes CDR1 SGHAT and CDR2 FQNNGV. Germline trimming cut 4 bases from V and 5 bases from J; bases unmatched to any gene: 6. CDR3 length equals 15 residues. In DNA form, the CDR3 reads TGTGCCAGCAGCTCGGACAGGGGAAGGGATCAGCCCCAGCATTTT. Translating it yields CASSSDRGRDQPQHF. Full variable domain (outside the CDR3, taken from reference TRBV11-2 and TRBJ1-5): EAGVAQSPRYKIIEKRQSVAFWCNPISGHATLYWYQQILGQGPKLLIQFQNNGVVDDSQLPKDRFSAERLKGVDSTLKIQPAKLEDSAVYLCASSSDRGRDQPQHFGDGTRLSIL.

V and J are TRBV7-2 and TRBJ2-2, with 13 positions matching TRBD2. CDR1 is SGHTA, CDR2 FQGNSA, per germline. The trim removed 8 bases at V and 5 bases at J, leaving 5 bases unmatched. The CDR3 extends over 15 amino acids. CDR3 sequence reads: CASPPGLAGTGELFF. The CDR3 DNA sequence: TGTGCCAGCCCCCCGGGACTAGCGGGAACCGGGGAGCTGTTTTTT.

CDR3 sequence: CASSRGTSGFDTQYF. The CDR3, as DNA: TGCGCCAGCAGCAGGGGGACTAGCGGGTTCGACACGCAGTATTTT. This rearrangement joins TRBV5-1 to TRBJ2-3; 12 nucleotides align to TRBD2. This CDR3 has 15 residues. Germline CDR1 and CDR2: SGHRS and YFSETQ. V lost 4 bases, J lost 9 bases, and 9 bases stayed unmatched. Full variable domain (rest looked up from reference TRBV5-1 and TRBJ2-3): KAGVTQTPRYLIKTRGQQVTLSCSPISGHRSVSWYQQTPGQGLQFLFEYFSETQRNKGNFPGRFSGRQFSNSRSEMNVSTLELGDSALYLCASSRGTSGFDTQYFGPGTRLTVL.